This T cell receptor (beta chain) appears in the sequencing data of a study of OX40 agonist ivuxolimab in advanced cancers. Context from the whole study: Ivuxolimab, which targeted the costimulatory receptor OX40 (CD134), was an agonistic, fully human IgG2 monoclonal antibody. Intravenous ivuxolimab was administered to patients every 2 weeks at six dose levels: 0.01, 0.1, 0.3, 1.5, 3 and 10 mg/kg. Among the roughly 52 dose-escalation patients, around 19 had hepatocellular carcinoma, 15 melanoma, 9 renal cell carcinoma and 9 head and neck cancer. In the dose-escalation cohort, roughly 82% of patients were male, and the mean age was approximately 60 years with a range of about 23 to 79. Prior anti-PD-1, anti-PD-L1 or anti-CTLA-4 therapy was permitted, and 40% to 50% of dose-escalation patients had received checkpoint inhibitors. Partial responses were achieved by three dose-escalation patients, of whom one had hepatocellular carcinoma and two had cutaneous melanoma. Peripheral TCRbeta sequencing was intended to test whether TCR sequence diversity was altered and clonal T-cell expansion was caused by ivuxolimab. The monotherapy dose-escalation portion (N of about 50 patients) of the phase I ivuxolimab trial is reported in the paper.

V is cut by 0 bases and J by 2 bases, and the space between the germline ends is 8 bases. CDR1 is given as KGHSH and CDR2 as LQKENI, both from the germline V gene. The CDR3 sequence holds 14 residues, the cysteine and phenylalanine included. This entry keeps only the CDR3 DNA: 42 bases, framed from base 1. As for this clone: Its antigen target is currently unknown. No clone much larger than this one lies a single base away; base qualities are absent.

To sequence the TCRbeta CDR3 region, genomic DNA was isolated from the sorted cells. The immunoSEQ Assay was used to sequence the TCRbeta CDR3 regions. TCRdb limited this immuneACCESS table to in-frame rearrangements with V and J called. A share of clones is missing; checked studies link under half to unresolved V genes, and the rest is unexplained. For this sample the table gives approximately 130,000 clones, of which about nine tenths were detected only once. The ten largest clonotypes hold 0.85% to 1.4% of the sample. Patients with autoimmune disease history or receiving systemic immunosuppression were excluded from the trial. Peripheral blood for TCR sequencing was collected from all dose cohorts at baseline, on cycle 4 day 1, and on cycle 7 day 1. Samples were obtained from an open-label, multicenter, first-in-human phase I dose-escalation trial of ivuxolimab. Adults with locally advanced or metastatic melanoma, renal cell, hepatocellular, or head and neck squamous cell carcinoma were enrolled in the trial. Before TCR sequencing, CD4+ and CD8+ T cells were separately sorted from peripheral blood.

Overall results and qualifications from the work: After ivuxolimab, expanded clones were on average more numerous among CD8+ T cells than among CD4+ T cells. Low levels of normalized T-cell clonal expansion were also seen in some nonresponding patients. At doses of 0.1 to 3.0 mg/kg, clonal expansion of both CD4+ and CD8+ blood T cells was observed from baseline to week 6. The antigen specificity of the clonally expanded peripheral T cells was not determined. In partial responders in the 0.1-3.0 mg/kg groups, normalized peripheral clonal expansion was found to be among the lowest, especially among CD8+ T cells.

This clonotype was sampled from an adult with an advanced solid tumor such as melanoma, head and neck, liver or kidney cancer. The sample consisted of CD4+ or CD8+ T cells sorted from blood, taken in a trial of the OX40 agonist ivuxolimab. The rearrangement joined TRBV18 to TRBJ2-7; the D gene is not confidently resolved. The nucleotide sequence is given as TGTGCCAGCTCACCACCCCAGAACACCTACGAGCAGTACTTC. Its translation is CASSPPQNTYEQYF. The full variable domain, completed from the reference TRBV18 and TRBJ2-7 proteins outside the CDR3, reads NAGVMQNPRHLVRRRGQEARLRCSPMKGHSHVYWYRQLPEEGLKFMVYLQKENIIDESGMPKERFSAEFPKEGPSILRIQQVVRGDSAAYFCASSPPQNTYEQYFGPGTRLTVT.